The 29 T cell receptor beta chains in this list originate from one sample, sequenced in a study of OX40 agonist ivuxolimab in advanced cancers. Sequencing was performed with immunoSEQ multiplex PCR; in TCRdb, only in-frame clones are kept and a portion is missing. The profile shows approximately 89,000 clones, 75% to 95% of them singletons. The source was CD4+ or CD8+ T cells sorted from blood, collected in a trial of the OX40 agonist ivuxolimab. These receptors were collected from an adult with an advanced solid tumor such as melanoma, head and neck, liver or kidney cancer.

The rearrangement links TRBV7-2 to TRBJ2-1; tentative D call: TRBD2 (6 bases). Germline V CDR1 and CDR2: SGHTA, FQGNSA. Trimming shortened V by 5 bases and J by 0 bases, and 14 bases separated the two germline ends. This CDR3 is built from 16 residues. CDR3 coding DNA: TGTGCCAGCAGCACCGGAGCGGGCCTCTCCTACAATGAGCAGTTCTTC. As protein: CASSTGAGLSYNEQFF. The variable domain in full, with the rest retrieved from reference TRBV7-2 and TRBJ2-1, is GAGVSQSPSNKVTEKGKDVELRCDPISGHTALYWYRQSLGQGLEFLIYFQGNSAPDKSGLPSDRFSAERTGGSVSTLTIQRTQQEDSAVYLCASSTGAGLSYNEQFFGPGTRLTVL.

The V gene is TRBV9, the J gene TRBJ2-3, with D perhaps given as TRBD1 or TRBD2 (7 bases each). The germline V gene has CDR1 SGDLS and CDR2 YYNGEE. Trimming left V 6 bases short and J 0 bases short, with 14 bases between. The CDR3 is 15 amino acids. CDR3 amino acids: CASKSGGASTDTQYF. In DNA form, the CDR3 reads TGTGCCAGCAAATCAGGGGGGGCAAGCACAGATACGCAGTATTTT. The full variable domain, with the rest looked up from reference TRBV9 and TRBJ2-3, is DSGVTQTPKHLITATGQRVTLRCSPRSGDLSVYWYQQSLDQGLQFLIQYYNGEERAKGNILERFSAQQFPDLHSELNLSSLELGDSALYFCASKSGGASTDTQYFGPGTRLTVL.

The chain combines TRBV28 with TRBJ1-4; a possible D gene is TRBD1 (6 bases). V was trimmed by 6 bases and J by 7 bases, leaving 15 bases between them. Germline CDR1 and CDR2: MDHEN and SYDVKM. The CDR3 extends over 14 amino acids. CDR3 loop: CASRSGARVEKLFF. DNA of the CDR3: TGTGCCAGCAGATCAGGGGCTCGGGTTGAAAAACTGTTTTTT.

V usage is TRBV5-1 and J usage is TRBJ2-2; D is possibly TRBD1 or TRBD2 (6 bases each). Trimming left V 4 bases short and J 5 bases short, with 12 bases between. The CDR3 runs to 14 residues. Per the germline V gene, CDR1 is SGHRS and CDR2 is YFSETQ. The CDR3 sequence: CASSTGAGTGELFF. The DNA of the CDR3 is TGCGCCAGCAGCACGGGGGCAGGGACCGGGGAGCTGTTTTTT. Supplemented by reference TRBV5-1 and TRBJ2-2, the full variable domain reads KAGVTQTPRYLIKTRGQQVTLSCSPISGHRSVSWYQQTPGQGLQFLFEYFSETQRNKGNFPGRFSGRQFSNSRSEMNVSTLELGDSALYLCASSTGAGTGELFFGEGSRLTVL.

The chain employs TRBV11-3 and TRBJ2-5; D is uncertain. The CDR3 has 11 amino acids. In germline, CDR1 is SGHNT, CDR2 YENEEA. Trimming pared 1 base from V and 5 bases from J, leaving 2 bases between. The CDR3 DNA sequence: TGTGCCAGCAGCTTAGCGGAGACCCAGTACTTC. Translated, it gives CASSLAETQYF.

This chain connects TRBV30 to TRBJ2-3; tentatively, D is TRBD1 or TRBD2 (6 bases each). Germline CDR1 GTSNPN, CDR2 SVGIG (reference sequence). The CDR3 is made up of 14 amino acids. The V end lost 3 bases, the J end lost 2 bases, and 12 bases lay between the germline ends. This CDR3 reads CAWSDRGPTDTQYF. The CDR3 DNA is TGTGCCTGGAGCGATCGGGGGCCCACAGATACGCAGTATTTT.

This rearrangement joins TRBV5-1 to TRBJ1-3, with 8 bases matching TRBD1. Trimming at V came to 4 bases and at J to 2 bases, leaving 8 bases not matched to a gene. The V gene's germline CDR1 is SGHRS and CDR2 YFSETQ. This CDR3 contains 16 residues. The CDR3 region is CASSKTPGGPGNTIYF. DNA for the CDR3: TGCGCCAGCAGCAAAACTCCAGGGGGCCCTGGAAACACCATATATTTT.

The chain employs TRBV10-2 and TRBJ1-3, with D possibly being TRBD1 (5 bases). Trimming cost V 2 bases and J 5 bases, with 13 bases left between them. CDR1 is WSHSY and CDR2 is SAAADI in the germline V gene. CDR3 length: 15 amino acids. In DNA form, the CDR3 reads TGCGCCAGCAGTGAGACCGGGGGAGCCCGAAACACCATATATTTT. Amino acid sequence: CASSETGGARNTIYF.

This chain connects TRBV6-1 to TRBJ2-7; 8 bases are shared with TRBD2. The CDR3 is 13 amino acids. CDR1 MNHNS and CDR2 SASEGT come from the germline V gene. The J segment lost 4 bases and the V segment lost 8 bases, leaving 7 bases of the junction unmatched. The CDR3 region is CASSASGSYEQYF. CDR3 DNA sequence: TGTGCCAGCTCTGCTAGCGGGTCTTACGAGCAGTACTTC.

This chain links TRBV2 with TRBJ2-5, with 9 bases matching TRBD2. CDR3 length: 14 residues. CDR1 is SNHLY and CDR2 is FYNNEI in the germline V gene. V shed 9 bases and J 7 bases; nucleotides not matched to a gene: 12. CDR3 DNA sequence: TGTGCCAGTGCCGGGCTAGCGGGGTCAGGGACCCAGTACTTC. As protein: CASAGLAGSGTQYF.

J is TRBJ2-7 and V is TRBV5-8; D remains ambiguous. The V end was cut by 0 bases, the J end by 0 bases, with 7 bases between. Per germline, CDR1 SGHTS and CDR2 YDEGEE. The CDR3 loop spans 14 amino acids. This CDR3 is CASSLGRRSYEQYF. The DNA for the CDR3 is TGTGCCAGCAGCTTGGGACGGCGCTCCTACGAGCAGTACTTC.

This chain connects TRBV19 to TRBJ2-2, with D perhaps assigned TRBD1 or TRBD2 (5 bases each). The CDR3 has 15 amino acids. The V end lost 5 bases, the J end lost 2 bases, and 12 bases lay between the germline ends. The germline V gene has CDR1 LNHDA and CDR2 SQIVND (reference sequence). This CDR3 reads CASSVPGPNTGELFF. CDR3 DNA sequence: TGTGCCAGTAGTGTCCCGGGACCTAACACCGGGGAGCTGTTTTTT.

The chain combines TRBV28 with TRBJ2-7, with 10 bases that match TRBD1. The CDR3 runs 14 residues. V dropped 6 bases and J dropped 3; count of bases not matched to a gene: 5. Germline CDR1 is MDHEN and CDR2 is SYDVKM. CDR3 amino acids: CASRYRDRGYEQYF. The CDR3, as DNA: TGTGCCAGCAGGTACCGGGACAGGGGCTACGAGCAGTACTTC.

This clone has a handful of counts. The chain links TRBV28 to TRBJ1-1, with D possibly TRBD1 on 6 matching bases. This CDR3 has 11 residues. From germline, CDR1 is MDHEN and CDR2 SYDVKM. V was pared by 8 bases and J by 4 bases, with 8 bases between. CDR3 loop: CASGTSTEAFF. As DNA, the CDR3 is TGTGCCAGCGGGACATCCACTGAAGCTTTCTTT.

J is TRBJ2-6 and V is TRBV19, with D uncertain. Deletions cut 2 bases from V and 0 bases from J, with 14 bases between. CDR3 length: 18 amino acids. The V gene's germline CDR1 is LNHDA and CDR2 SQIVND (reference sequence). CDR3 loop: CASSIPLISTSGANVLTF. DNA for the CDR3: TGTGCCAGTAGTATACCACTGATTTCTACCTCTGGGGCCAACGTCCTGACTTTC.

This clone was recorded once. CDR3 loop: CASSLEGGTIEQYF. The DNA for the CDR3 is TGTGCCAGCAGCTTAGAGGGCGGGACCATAGAGCAGTACTTC. The rearrangement joins TRBV11-3 to TRBJ2-7; possible D gene TRBD2, 6 bases. Germline lookup yields CDR1 SGHNT and CDR2 YENEEA. The CDR3 runs 14 residues. The V gene lost 0 bases and the J gene lost 7 bases, with 13 bases spanning the gap.

In its sample, this clone was seen a few times. The J gene is TRBJ2-5, the V gene TRBV6-1; TRBD2 matches at 7 bases. This CDR3 spans 14 amino acids. The J segment lost 5 bases and the V segment lost 6 bases, leaving 9 bases of the junction unmatched. Germline V lookup: CDR1 MNHNS, CDR2 SASEGT. The DNA for the CDR3 is TGTGCCAGCAGCGTAGCGGGTGGTTGGGAGACCCAGTACTTC. Its translation is CASSVAGGWETQYF.

This chain joins TRBV15 and TRBJ2-7; a weak D match, TRBD2 (5 bases). Per the germline V gene, CDR1 is LNHNV and CDR2 is YYDKDF (reference sequence). The ends were cut back, 3 bases at V and 6 bases at J, with 18 bases in the middle. The CDR3 extends over 15 amino acids. CDR3: CATSSWAGVRGEQYF. In DNA, the CDR3 is TGTGCCACCAGCAGCTGGGCTGGGGTCCGGGGCGAGCAGTACTTC.

The count of this clone is one. V and J are TRBV28 and TRBJ1-2; 10 bases are a match to TRBD1. With V trimmed by 4 bases and J by 4 bases, 6 bases remained unmatched. The CDR3 extends over 15 amino acids. CDR1 and CDR2 (germline): MDHEN, SYDVKM. The CDR3 sequence is CASSSGDRGGYGYTF. CDR3 in DNA: TGTGCCAGCAGTTCCGGGGACAGGGGCGGCTATGGCTACACCTTC.

Concerning this clone: An end of the junction does not agree with germline; a read error may underlie this. The V call is TRBV7-7, the J call TRBJ2-1; D may be TRBD1 or TRBD2 (5 bases each). The CDR3 spans 17 residues. Germline V gene lookup returns CDR1 SSHAT and CDR2 FNYEAQ (reference sequence). CDR3 sequence (DNA): TGTGCTAGCAGCTTAGTTTCTGCAGGGACGACCCACAATGAGCAGTTCTTC. Protein product: CASSLVSAGTTHNEQFF. The full variable domain, in which reference TRBV7-7 and TRBJ2-1 provide the parts outside the CDR3, is GAGVSQSPRYKVTKRGQDVTLRCDPISSHATLYWYQQALGQGPEFLTYFNYEAQPDKSGLPSDRFSAERPEGSISTLTIQRTEQRDSAMYRCASSLVSAGTTHNEQFFGPGTRLTVL.

This clone was found once. This chain uses TRBV27 with TRBJ2-3, with TRBD2 identical over 10 bases. The CDR3 sequence is 16 residues long. V lost 2 bases, J lost 7 bases, and 9 bases stayed unmatched. From germline, CDR1 is MNHEY and CDR2 SMNVEV (reference sequence). CDR3 protein: CASSLSGRAGENTQYF. Written as DNA, the CDR3 is TGTGCCAGCAGTTTAAGCGGGAGGGCCGGGGAAAATACGCAGTATTTT.

The chain couples TRBV5-1 to TRBJ2-2; 10 positions match TRBD2. Per germline, CDR1 SGHRS and CDR2 YFSETQ. The J segment lost 1 base and the V segment lost 4 bases, leaving 13 bases of the junction unmatched. The CDR3 contains 19 residues. CDR3 DNA sequence: TGCGCCAGCAGCCCGTGGACCACACTAGCGGGGCGGAACACCGGGGAGCTGTTTTTT. It codes for CASSPWTTLAGRNTGELFF. Full variable domain (missing parts from reference TRBV5-1 and TRBJ2-2): KAGVTQTPRYLIKTRGQQVTLSCSPISGHRSVSWYQQTPGQGLQFLFEYFSETQRNKGNFPGRFSGRQFSNSRSEMNVSTLELGDSALYLCASSPWTTLAGRNTGELFFGEGSRLTVL.

The rearrangement uses TRBV4-1 and TRBJ2-7; 8 bases are shared with TRBD2. This CDR3 comprises 16 residues. CDR1 and CDR2 (germline): MGHRA, YSYEKL. V lost 2 bases to trimming and J lost 0 bases; unmatched junction nucleotides: 6. In nucleotides, the CDR3 is TGCGCCAGCAGCCAATTCCCGGGGGGGAGCTCCTACGAGCAGTACTTC. Its protein is CASSQFPGGSSYEQYF.

This sequence joins TRBV2 and TRBJ1-2; D uncertain. Trimming removed 5 bases from V and 4 bases from J, with 14 bases in between. The CDR3 sequence is 14 residues long. CDR1 and CDR2 (germline): SNHLY, FYNNEI. CDR3 DNA sequence: TGTGCCAGCAGTCCCGAGAAGGTAGGCTATGGCTACACCTTC. Translation: CASSPEKVGYGYTF.

The chain carries TRBV5-1 and TRBJ1-1; D may be TRBD1 (5 bases). Germline assignment: CDR1 SGHRS and CDR2 YFSETQ. V was trimmed by 4 bases and J by 1 base, leaving 17 bases between them. The length of the CDR3 is 16 residues. The CDR3 sequence is CASSPWDFPPNTEAFF. The CDR3 DNA is TGCGCCAGCAGCCCCTGGGACTTCCCACCGAACACTGAAGCTTTCTTT.

The genes are TRBV27 and TRBJ2-5, with 9 nucleotides matching TRBD1. Trimming removed 6 bases from V and 4 bases from J; junction bases left unmatched: 9. CDR3 length: 15 amino acids. The germline V gene encodes CDR1 MNHEY and CDR2 SMNVEV (reference sequence). The CDR3: CASRAQGARGETQYF. The CDR3 region has the DNA TGTGCCAGCAGGGCACAGGGGGCGAGGGGAGAGACCCAGTACTTC.

The rearrangement joins TRBV4-3 to TRBJ2-3, with 10 bases aligning to TRBD2. Germline V gene lookup returns CDR1 LGHNA and CDR2 YSLEER. The ends lost 1 base at V and 6 bases at J; junction bases unmatched: 10. The CDR3 is 17 amino acids. CDR3 protein: CASSQGYSSGRYDTQYF. CDR3 DNA sequence: TGCGCCAGCAGCCAAGGGTATTCTAGCGGGAGATATGATACGCAGTATTTT.

This clone was seen once. The V gene is TRBV5-1, the J gene TRBJ2-5, with D tentatively TRBD1 or TRBD2 (5 bases each). From germline, CDR1 is SGHRS and CDR2 YFSETQ. The CDR3 is 14 amino acids. Trimming stripped 2 bases from V and 4 bases from J, with 12 bases between. The CDR3 sequence: CASSFRLQAETQYF. In nucleotides, the CDR3 is TGCGCCAGCAGCTTTAGACTACAGGCAGAGACCCAGTACTTC.

J is TRBJ2-2 and V is TRBV27; the match to TRBD2 covers 7 bases. CDR1 MNHEY and CDR2 SMNVEV come from the germline V gene (reference sequence). Germline trimming cut 6 bases from V and 2 bases from J; bases unmatched to any gene: 6. The CDR3 is made up of 15 amino acids. CDR3 sequence (DNA): TGTGCCAGCAGGCCGGGACTATTTAACACCGGGGAGCTGTTTTTT. Translating gives CASRPGLFNTGELFF.